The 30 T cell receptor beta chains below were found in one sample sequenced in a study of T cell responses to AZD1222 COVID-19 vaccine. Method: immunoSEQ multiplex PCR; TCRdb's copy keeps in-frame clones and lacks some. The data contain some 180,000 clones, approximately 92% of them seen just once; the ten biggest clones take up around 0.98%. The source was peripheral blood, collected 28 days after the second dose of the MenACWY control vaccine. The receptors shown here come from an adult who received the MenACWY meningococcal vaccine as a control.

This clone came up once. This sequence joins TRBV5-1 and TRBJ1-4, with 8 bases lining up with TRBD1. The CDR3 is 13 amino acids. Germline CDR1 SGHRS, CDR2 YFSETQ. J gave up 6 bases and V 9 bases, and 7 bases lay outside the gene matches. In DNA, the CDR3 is TGCGCCACCAGGGTGGACAGGGATGAAAAACTGTTTTTT. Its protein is CATRVDRDEKLFF.

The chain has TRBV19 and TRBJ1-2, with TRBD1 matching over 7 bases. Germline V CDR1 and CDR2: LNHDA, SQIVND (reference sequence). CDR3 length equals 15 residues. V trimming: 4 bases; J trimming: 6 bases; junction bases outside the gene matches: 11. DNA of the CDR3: TGTGCCAGTAGTACCCGACAGGGTGGGGAGGATGGCTACACCTTC. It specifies CASSTRQGGEDGYTF.

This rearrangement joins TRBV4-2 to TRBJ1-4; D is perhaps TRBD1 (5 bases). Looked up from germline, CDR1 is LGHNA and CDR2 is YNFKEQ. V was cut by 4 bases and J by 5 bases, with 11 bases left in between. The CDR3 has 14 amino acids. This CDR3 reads CASSLQGINEKLFF. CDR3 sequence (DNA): TGTGCCAGCAGCCTTCAGGGTATCAATGAAAAACTGTTTTTT.

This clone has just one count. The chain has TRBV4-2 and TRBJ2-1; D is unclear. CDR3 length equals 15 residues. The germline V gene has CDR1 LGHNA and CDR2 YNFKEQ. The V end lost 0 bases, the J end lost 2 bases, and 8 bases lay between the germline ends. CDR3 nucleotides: TGTGCCAGCAGCCAAGACAGGTCGACCTACAATGAGCAGTTCTTC. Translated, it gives CASSQDRSTYNEQFF.

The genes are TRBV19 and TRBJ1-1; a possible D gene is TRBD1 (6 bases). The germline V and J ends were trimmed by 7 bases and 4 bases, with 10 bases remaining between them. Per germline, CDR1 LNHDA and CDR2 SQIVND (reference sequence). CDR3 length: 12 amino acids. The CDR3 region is CASIRGGTEAFF. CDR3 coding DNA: TGTGCCAGTATCAGAGGGGGCACTGAAGCTTTCTTT.

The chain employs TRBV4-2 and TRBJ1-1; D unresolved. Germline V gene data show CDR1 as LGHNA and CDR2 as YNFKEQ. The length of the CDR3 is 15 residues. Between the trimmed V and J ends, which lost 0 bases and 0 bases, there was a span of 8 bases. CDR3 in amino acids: CASSQDVSMNTEAFF. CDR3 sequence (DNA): TGTGCCAGCAGCCAAGATGTGTCCATGAACACTGAAGCTTTCTTT.

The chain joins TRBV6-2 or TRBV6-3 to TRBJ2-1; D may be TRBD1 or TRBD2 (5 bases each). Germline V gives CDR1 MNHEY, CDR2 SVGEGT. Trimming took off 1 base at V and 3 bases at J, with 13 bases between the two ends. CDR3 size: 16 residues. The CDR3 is CASSYFVGEFYNEQFF. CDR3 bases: TGTGCCAGCAGTTACTTTGTGGGGGAGTTCTACAATGAGCAGTTCTTC.

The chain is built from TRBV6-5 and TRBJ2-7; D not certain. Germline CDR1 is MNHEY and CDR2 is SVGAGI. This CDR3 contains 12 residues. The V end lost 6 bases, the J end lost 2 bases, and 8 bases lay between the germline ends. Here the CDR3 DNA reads TGTGCCAGCAGCCGCGACACCTACGAGCAGTACTTC. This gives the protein CASSRDTYEQYF.

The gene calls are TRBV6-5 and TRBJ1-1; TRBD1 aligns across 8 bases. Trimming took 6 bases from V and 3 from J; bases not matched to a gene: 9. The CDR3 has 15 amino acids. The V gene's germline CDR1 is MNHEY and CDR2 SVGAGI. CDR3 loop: CASRWQGAIDTEAFF. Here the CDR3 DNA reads TGTGCCAGCAGGTGGCAGGGGGCAATCGACACTGAAGCTTTCTTT.

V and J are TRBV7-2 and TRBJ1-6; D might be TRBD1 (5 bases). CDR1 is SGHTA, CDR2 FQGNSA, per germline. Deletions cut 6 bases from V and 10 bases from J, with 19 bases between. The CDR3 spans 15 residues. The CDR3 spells CASSSSGVNTSPLHF. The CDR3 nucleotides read TGTGCCAGCAGTTCCTCGGGGGTCAACACCTCACCCCTCCACTTT.

CDR3 nucleotide sequence: TGTGCCAGCAGCCCAGGGACAGACCGGCAGTTCTTC. Translation: CASSPGTDRQFF. The rearrangement uses TRBV11-2 and TRBJ2-1; 7 bases align to TRBD1. Per germline, CDR1 SGHAT and CDR2 FQNNGV. V dropped 5 bases and J dropped 12; count of bases not matched to a gene: 7. This CDR3 spans 12 amino acids. Together with reference TRBV11-2 and TRBJ2-1, the CDR3 gives the full variable domain: EAGVAQSPRYKIIEKRQSVAFWCNPISGHATLYWYQQILGQGPKLLIQFQNNGVVDDSQLPKDRFSAERLKGVDSTLKIQPAKLEDSAVYLCASSPGTDRQFFGPGTRLTVL.

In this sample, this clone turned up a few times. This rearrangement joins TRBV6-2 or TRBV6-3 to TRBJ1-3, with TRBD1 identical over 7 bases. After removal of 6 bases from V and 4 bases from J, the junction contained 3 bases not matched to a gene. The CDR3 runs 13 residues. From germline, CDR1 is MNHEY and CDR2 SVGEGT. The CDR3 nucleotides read TGTGCCAGCAGCCGGGACAGAGGAAACACCATATATTTT. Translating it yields CASSRDRGNTIYF.

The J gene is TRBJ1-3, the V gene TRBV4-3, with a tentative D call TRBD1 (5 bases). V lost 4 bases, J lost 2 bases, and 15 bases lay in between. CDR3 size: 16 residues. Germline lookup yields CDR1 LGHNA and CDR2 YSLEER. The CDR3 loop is CASSPRRGGTGNTIYF. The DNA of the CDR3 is TGCGCCAGCAGCCCAAGGAGGGGTGGTACTGGAAACACCATATATTTT.

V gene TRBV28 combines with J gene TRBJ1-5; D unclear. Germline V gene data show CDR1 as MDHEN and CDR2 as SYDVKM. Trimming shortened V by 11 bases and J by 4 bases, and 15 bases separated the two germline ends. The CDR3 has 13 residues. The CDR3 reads CASKAQLNQPQHF. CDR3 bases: TGTGCCTCAAAGGCACAACTTAATCAGCCCCAGCATTTT.

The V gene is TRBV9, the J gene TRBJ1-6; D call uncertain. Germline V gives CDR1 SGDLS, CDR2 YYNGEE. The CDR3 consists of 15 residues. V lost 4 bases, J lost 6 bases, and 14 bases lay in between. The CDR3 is CASSPEEDVNSPLHF. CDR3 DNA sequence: TGTGCCAGCAGCCCGGAAGAGGACGTTAATTCACCCCTCCACTTT.

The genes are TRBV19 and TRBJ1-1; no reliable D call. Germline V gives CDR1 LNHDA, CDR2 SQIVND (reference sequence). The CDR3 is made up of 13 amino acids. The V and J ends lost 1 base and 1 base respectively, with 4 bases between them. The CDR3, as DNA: TGTGCCAGTAGTATAGGGGAGAACACTGAAGCTTTCTTT. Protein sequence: CASSIGENTEAFF.

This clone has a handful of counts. The CDR3 protein is CASDGQGYTIYF. CDR3 sequence (DNA): TGTGCCAGCGATGGACAGGGATACACCATATATTTT. V is TRBV6-5 and J is TRBJ1-3, with TRBD1 matching 8 bases. CDR3 length: 12 residues. V dropped 8 bases and J dropped 8; count of bases not matched to a gene: 5. Germline V gene data show CDR1 as MNHEY and CDR2 as SVGAGI.

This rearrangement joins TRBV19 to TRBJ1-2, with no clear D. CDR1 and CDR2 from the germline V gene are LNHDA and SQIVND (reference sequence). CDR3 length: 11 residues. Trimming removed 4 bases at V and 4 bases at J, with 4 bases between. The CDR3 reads CASSRGYGYTF. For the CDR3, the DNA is TGTGCCAGTAGTAGGGGCTATGGCTACACCTTC.

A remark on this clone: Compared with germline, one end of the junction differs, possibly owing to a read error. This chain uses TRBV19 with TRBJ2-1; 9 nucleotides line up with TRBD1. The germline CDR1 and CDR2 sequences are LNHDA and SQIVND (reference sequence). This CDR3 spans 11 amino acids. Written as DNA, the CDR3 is TGTGCCAGTAAGAACCGGGACAGGGTGATCTTC. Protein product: CASKNRDRVIF.

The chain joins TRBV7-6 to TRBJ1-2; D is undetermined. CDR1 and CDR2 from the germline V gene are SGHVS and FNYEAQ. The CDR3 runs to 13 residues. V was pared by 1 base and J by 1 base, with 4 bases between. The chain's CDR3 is CASSLELNYGYTF. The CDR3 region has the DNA TGTGCCAGCAGCTTAGAACTTAACTATGGCTACACCTTC.

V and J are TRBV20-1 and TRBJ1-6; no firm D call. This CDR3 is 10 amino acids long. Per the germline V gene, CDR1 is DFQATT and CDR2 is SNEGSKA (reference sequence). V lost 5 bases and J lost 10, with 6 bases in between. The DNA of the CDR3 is TGCAGTGCTCCGGGCTCACCCCTCCACTTT. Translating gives CSAPGSPLHF.

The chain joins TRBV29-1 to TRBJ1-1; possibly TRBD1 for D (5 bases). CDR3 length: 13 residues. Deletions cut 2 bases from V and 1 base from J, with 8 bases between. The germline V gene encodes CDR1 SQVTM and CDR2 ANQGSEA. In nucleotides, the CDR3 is TGCAGCGTTGAACAGGGACCGAACACTGAAGCTTTCTTT. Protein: CSVEQGPNTEAFF.

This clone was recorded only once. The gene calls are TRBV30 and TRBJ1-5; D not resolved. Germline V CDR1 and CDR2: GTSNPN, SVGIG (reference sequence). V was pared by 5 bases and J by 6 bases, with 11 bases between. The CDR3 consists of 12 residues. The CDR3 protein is CAWSGYSQPQHF. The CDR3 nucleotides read TGTGCCTGGTCGGGCTATTCTCAGCCCCAGCATTTT.

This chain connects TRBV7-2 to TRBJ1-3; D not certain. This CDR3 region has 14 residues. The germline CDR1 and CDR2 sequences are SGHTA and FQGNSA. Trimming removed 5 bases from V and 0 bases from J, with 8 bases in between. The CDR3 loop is CASSVTSSGNTIYF. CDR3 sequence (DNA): TGTGCCAGCAGCGTGACAAGCTCTGGAAACACCATATATTTT. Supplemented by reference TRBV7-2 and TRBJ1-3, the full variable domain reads GAGVSQSPSNKVTEKGKDVELRCDPISGHTALYWYRQSLGQGLEFLIYFQGNSAPDKSGLPSDRFSAERTGGSVSTLTIQRTQQEDSAVYLCASSVTSSGNTIYFGEGSWLTVV.

The CDR3: CASSEAGPSSGNTIYF. CDR3 bases: TGTGCCAGCAGTGAAGCGGGGCCGTCCTCTGGAAACACCATATATTTT. This rearrangement joins TRBV2 to TRBJ1-3; TRBD1 is a possible D gene (5 bases). V was trimmed by 0 bases and J by 0 bases, leaving 9 bases between them. CDR1 and CDR2 (germline): SNHLY, FYNNEI. This CDR3 comprises 16 residues.

CDR3 in amino acids: CASSLGPPTAGNTIYF. The CDR3 DNA sequence: TGTGCCAGCAGCTTGGGCCCCCCAACGGCTGGAAACACCATATATTTT. The V gene is TRBV7-2, the J gene TRBJ1-3; D unresolved. Germline lookup yields CDR1 SGHTA and CDR2 FQGNSA. The V and J ends lost 3 bases and 2 bases respectively, with 14 bases between them. The CDR3 extends over 16 amino acids.

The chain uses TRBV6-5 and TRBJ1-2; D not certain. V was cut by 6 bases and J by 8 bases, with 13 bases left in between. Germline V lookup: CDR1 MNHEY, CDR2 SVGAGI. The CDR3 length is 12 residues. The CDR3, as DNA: TGTGCCAGCAGAGCTTCGATTTACGGCTACACCTTC. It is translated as CASRASIYGYTF.

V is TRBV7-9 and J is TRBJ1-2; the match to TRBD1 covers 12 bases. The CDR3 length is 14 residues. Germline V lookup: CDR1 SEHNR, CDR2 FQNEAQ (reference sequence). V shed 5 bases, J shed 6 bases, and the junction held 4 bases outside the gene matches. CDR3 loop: CASSPGQGAHGYTF. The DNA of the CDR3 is TGTGCCAGCAGCCCGGGACAGGGGGCCCATGGCTACACCTTC.

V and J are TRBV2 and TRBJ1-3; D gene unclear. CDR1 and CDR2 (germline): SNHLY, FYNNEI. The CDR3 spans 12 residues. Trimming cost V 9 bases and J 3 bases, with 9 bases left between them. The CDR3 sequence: CASRKSGNTIYF. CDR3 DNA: TGTGCCAGTAGGAAGAGTGGAAACACCATATATTTT.

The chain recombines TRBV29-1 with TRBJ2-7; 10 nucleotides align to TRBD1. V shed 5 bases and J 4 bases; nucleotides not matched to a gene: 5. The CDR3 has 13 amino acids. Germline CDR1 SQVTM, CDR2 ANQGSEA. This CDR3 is CSVQGQGGYEQYF. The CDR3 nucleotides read TGCAGCGTTCAAGGACAGGGGGGGTACGAGCAGTACTTC.